The 7 T cell receptor beta chains listed next were all sequenced from one sample in a study of early T cells in non-severe SARS-CoV-2 infection. TCRdb reprocessed the 5' RACE reads via MiXCR and lists one record per CDR3 protein. This table has 35,000 to 40,000 distinct CDR3 sequences, approximately 5.8% appearing once. Sequencing was carried out using whole blood. These TCRs come from an adult who was a healthcare worker with PCR-confirmed SARS-CoV-2 infection or an uninfected control (not recorded which).

This clonotype was detected many times. The rearrangement joins TRBV6-2 or TRBV6-3 to TRBJ1-5, with 9 positions matching TRBD1. V shed 10 bases, J shed 5 bases, and the junction held 12 bases outside the gene matches. CDR1 is MNHEY and CDR2 is SVGEGT in the germline V gene. The CDR3 length is 15 residues. The CDR3 protein is CATREGTGNDQPQHF. The CDR3 bases are TGTGCCACCCGGGAAGGGACAGGGAATGATCAGCCCCAGCATTTT.

V is TRBV28 and J is TRBJ1-5; D uncertain. CDR1 is MDHEN, CDR2 SYDVKM, per germline. Trimming shortened V by 7 bases and J by 3 bases, and 16 bases separated the two germline ends. The CDR3 spans 15 residues. For the CDR3, the DNA is TGTGCCAGCAAATGTGTCTGGGGAAACAATCAGCCCCAGCATTTT. Its protein product is CASKCVWGNNQPQHF.

At least ten counts were recorded for this clonotype. The V call is TRBV6-5, the J call TRBJ2-7, with 9 positions matching TRBD2. Germline trimming cut 4 bases from V and 0 bases from J; bases unmatched to any gene: 4. The CDR3 spans 15 residues. The germline V gene has CDR1 MNHEY and CDR2 SVGAGI. The CDR3 sequence is CASSWTSESSYEQYF. The CDR3 nucleotides read TGTGCCAGCAGTTGGACTAGCGAAAGCTCCTACGAGCAGTACTTC.

The genes are TRBV6-2 or TRBV6-3 and TRBJ2-3; TRBD1 might be the D (5 bases). The germline CDR1 and CDR2 sequences are MNHEY and SVGEGT. CDR3 length: 16 amino acids. Trimming took off 2 bases at V and 4 bases at J, with 16 bases between the two ends. The CDR3 is CASSYGQGVIADTQYF. DNA for the CDR3: TGTGCCAGCAGTTACGGCCAGGGCGTTATCGCAGATACGCAGTATTTT.

This clonotype was seen at least ten times. The chain couples TRBV7-2 to TRBJ2-1; D may be TRBD1 or TRBD2 (5 bases each). Between the trimmed V and J ends, which lost 1 base and 5 bases, there was a span of 21 bases. Germline V CDR1 and CDR2: SGHTA, FQGNSA. CDR3 length equals 18 residues. CDR3 coding DNA: TGTGCCAGCAGCTTAGACTGGGGCCGGGATCCCGGCCACAATGAGCAGTTCTTC. Its translation is CASSLDWGRDPGHNEQFF.

In this sample, this clonotype turned up many times. The rearrangement joins TRBV6-5 to TRBJ2-2; 8 bases agree with TRBD2. V was pared by 6 bases and J by 1 base, with 7 bases of the junction left unmatched. The CDR3 contains 16 residues. The germline gives CDR1 MNHEY, CDR2 SVGAGI. The CDR3 DNA sequence: TGTGCCAGCAGAACCTCTCTAGCGGGGAACACCGGGGAGCTGTTTTTT. Translated: CASRTSLAGNTGELFF.

The V gene is TRBV29-1, the J gene TRBJ2-5, with 8 bases matching TRBD1. Germline CDR1 SQVTM, CDR2 ANQGSEA. CDR3 length equals 13 residues. Trimming took 3 bases from V and 2 from J; bases not matched to a gene: 2. For the CDR3, the DNA is TGCAGCGTTGAGGGACAGGCTCAAGAGACCCAGTACTTC. Residues: CSVEGQAQETQYF.